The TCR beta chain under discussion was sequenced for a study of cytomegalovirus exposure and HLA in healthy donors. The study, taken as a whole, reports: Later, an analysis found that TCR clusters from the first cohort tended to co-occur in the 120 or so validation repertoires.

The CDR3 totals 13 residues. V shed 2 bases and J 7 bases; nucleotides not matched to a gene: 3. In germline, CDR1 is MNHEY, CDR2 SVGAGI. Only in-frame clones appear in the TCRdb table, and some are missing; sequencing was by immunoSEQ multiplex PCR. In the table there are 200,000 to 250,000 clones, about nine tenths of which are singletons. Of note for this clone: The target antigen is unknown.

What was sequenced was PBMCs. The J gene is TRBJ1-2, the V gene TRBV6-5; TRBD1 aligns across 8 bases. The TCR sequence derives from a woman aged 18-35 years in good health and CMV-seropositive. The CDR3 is CASSYADRGGYTF. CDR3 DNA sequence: TGTGCCAGCAGTTACGCAGACAGGGGTGGCTACACCTTC.